This TCR beta chain was recorded in a study of CXCR3-negative and CXCR3-positive naive CD8 T cells. Background on the study: Sequencing gave about 135 million TRB reads overall, about 1.5 +/- 0.3 million per library.

Study results and limitations: TRB CDR3s of CXCR3-positive naive cells were more hydrophobic than those of CXCR3-negative naive cells. Both naive subsets had comparably high diversity; memory CD8+ cells much lower. CXCR3 levels fell partly with cryopreservation; most assays relied on fresh PBMCs.

Of note for this clonotype: Its target is unknown.

Those CD8+ T cells considered naive were CD45RO-CCR7+CD27+CD95-. Libraries of TRB cDNA were made by 5' RACE and carried UMIs. TCRdb re-analyzed the 5' RACE reads; it lists each CDR3 protein once, without DNA. This repertoire includes 150,000 to 180,000 distinct CDR3 sequences. The clonotype originates from a human donor in good health. Some clones in this sample may be carry-over from other donors' samples. Sequenced material: naive CXCR3+ CD8+ T cells from blood. Subset: CD45RO-CCR7+CD27+CD95- naive CD8+ T cells expressing CXCR3 (TNR3+).

The CDR3 reads CSVETVGTGYPGELFF. This rearrangement joins TRBV29-1 to TRBJ2-2; TCRdb's D call of TRBD1 is untestable without DNA. Germline values: CDR1 SQVTM, CDR2 ANQGSEA. The CDR3 runs to 16 residues.